Listed below are T cell receptor beta chains from one sample, sequenced in a study of blood T cell repertoires in COVID-19. The table came from immunoSEQ multiplex PCR; TCRdb's copy has only in-frame clones and leaves some out. Of some 130,000 clones listed, roughly 86% are singletons. The specimen sequenced was peripheral blood. These receptors came from a woman aged 70-85 years with COVID-19, enrolled during active disease. Both conserved end residues are part of each CDR3. The order of the fields is clone size, D gene, V gene, J gene, CDR3 DNA, CDR3 protein. The D gene is left open where the match is weak. Rows may omit the clone size; those that give it use once, few, many or a size class.

abundance: NA
d_gene: NA
v_gene: TRBV19
j_gene: TRBJ2-7
CDR3nt: TGTGCCAGTAGTATCAGCGACCCGAGCTCCTACGAGCAGTACTTC
CDR3aa: CASSISDPSSYEQYF

abundance: once
d_gene: TRBD2
v_gene: TRBV5-4
j_gene: TRBJ2-3
CDR3nt: TGTGCCAGCAGCTCGGCCGGGGCGCGGGGGGGCACAGATACGCAGTATTTT
CDR3aa: CASSSAGARGGTDTQYF

abundance: few
d_gene: NA
v_gene: TRBV6-6
j_gene: TRBJ2-7
CDR3nt: TGTGCCAGCAGTTACGAGGACAGTACCTACGAGCAGTACTTC
CDR3aa: CASSYEDSTYEQYF

abundance: few
d_gene: NA
v_gene: TRBV27
j_gene: TRBJ2-1
CDR3nt: TGTGCCAGCAGTCACAGAGATGAGCAGTTCTTC
CDR3aa: CASSHRDEQFF

abundance: NA
d_gene: NA
v_gene: TRBV7-8
j_gene: TRBJ1-5
CDR3nt: TGTGCCAGCCGCCTTGGGGAGAGCAATCAGCCCCAGCATTTT
CDR3aa: CASRLGESNQPQHF

abundance: NA
d_gene: NA
v_gene: TRBV30
j_gene: TRBJ1-6
CDR3nt: TGTGCCTGGAGAGTCTCGGCGAGGACCCTCCACTTT
CDR3aa: CAWRVSARTLHF

abundance: NA
d_gene: TRBD1
v_gene: TRBV2
j_gene: TRBJ1-6
CDR3nt: TGTGCCAGCAGAGGTACTAGGACAGGGAATTCACCCCTCCACTTT
CDR3aa: CASRGTRTGNSPLHF

abundance: NA
d_gene: TRBD2
v_gene: TRBV7-2
j_gene: TRBJ2-5
CDR3nt: TGTGCCAGCAGCCAAGCGGGAAGCCTCAAGACCCAGTACTTC
CDR3aa: CASSQAGSLKTQYF

abundance: NA
d_gene: NA
v_gene: TRBV6-5
j_gene: TRBJ2-1
CDR3nt: TGTGCCAGCAGTTACGCGGGGACCTACAATGAGCAGTTCTTC
CDR3aa: CASSYAGTYNEQFF

abundance: NA
d_gene: NA
v_gene: TRBV10-3
j_gene: TRBJ1-2
CDR3nt: TGTGCCACCCCAGGCCTCTCCTATGGCTACACCTTC
CDR3aa: CATPGLSYGYTF

abundance: NA
d_gene: TRBD1
v_gene: TRBV9
j_gene: TRBJ2-5
CDR3nt: TGTGCCAGCAGCCTGGGACAGCTCCAACGGGAGACCCAGTACTTC
CDR3aa: CASSLGQLQRETQYF

abundance: NA
d_gene: NA
v_gene: TRBV10-3
j_gene: TRBJ1-4
CDR3nt: TGTGCCATCAGTGAAAGGGGTTCTAATGAAAAACTGTTTTTT
CDR3aa: CAISERGSNEKLFF

abundance: NA
d_gene: TRBD1
v_gene: TRBV25-1
j_gene: TRBJ1-4
CDR3nt: TGTGCCAGCAGTGAGCAAGGGACAGGGCTGGGGGAAAAACTGTTTTTT
CDR3aa: CASSEQGTGLGEKLFF

abundance: few
d_gene: NA
v_gene: TRBV28
j_gene: TRBJ1-6
CDR3nt: TGTGCCAGCAGCCCCCCCTTGAGCTCCTATAATTCACCCCTCCACTTT
CDR3aa: CASSPPLSSYNSPLHF

abundance: many
d_gene: NA
v_gene: TRBV30
j_gene: TRBJ2-4
CDR3nt: TGTGCCTTTACGACGGACATAGCCAAAAACATTCAGTACTTC
CDR3aa: CAFTTDIAKNIQYF

abundance: NA
d_gene: NA
v_gene: TRBV27
j_gene: TRBJ1-6
CDR3nt: TGTGCCAGCAGTTTATCGCAGGGGTGGAATTCACCCCTCCACTTT
CDR3aa: CASSLSQGWNSPLHF

abundance: NA
d_gene: TRBD2
v_gene: TRBV2
j_gene: TRBJ2-3
CDR3nt: TGTGCCAGCAGTGACGGCGGGGGAAGCACAGATACGCAGTATTTT
CDR3aa: CASSDGGGSTDTQYF

abundance: NA
d_gene: TRBD1
v_gene: TRBV2
j_gene: TRBJ2-7
CDR3nt: TGTGCCAGCAGTCCTCGGACAGGGGGCAACGAGCAGTACTTC
CDR3aa: CASSPRTGGNEQYF

abundance: NA
d_gene: NA
v_gene: TRBV28
j_gene: TRBJ2-1
CDR3nt: TGTGCCAGCAGCCGTACAGGGTACAATGAGCAGTTCTTC
CDR3aa: CASSRTGYNEQFF

abundance: NA
d_gene: NA
v_gene: TRBV7-3
j_gene: TRBJ1-1
CDR3nt: TGTGCCAGCAGGTGGACAGTGAACACTGAAGCTTTCTTT
CDR3aa: CASRWTVNTEAFF

abundance: NA
d_gene: TRBD1
v_gene: TRBV5-1
j_gene: TRBJ1-1
CDR3nt: TGCGCCAGCAGCCCGGGGGGCAGGGGGCTCAATGAAGCTTTCTTT
CDR3aa: CASSPGGRGLNEAFF

abundance: NA
d_gene: TRBD1
v_gene: TRBV29-1
j_gene: TRBJ1-2
CDR3nt: TGCAGCGTTAACAGGGGAGGTAGCCATGGCTACACCTTC
CDR3aa: CSVNRGGSHGYTF